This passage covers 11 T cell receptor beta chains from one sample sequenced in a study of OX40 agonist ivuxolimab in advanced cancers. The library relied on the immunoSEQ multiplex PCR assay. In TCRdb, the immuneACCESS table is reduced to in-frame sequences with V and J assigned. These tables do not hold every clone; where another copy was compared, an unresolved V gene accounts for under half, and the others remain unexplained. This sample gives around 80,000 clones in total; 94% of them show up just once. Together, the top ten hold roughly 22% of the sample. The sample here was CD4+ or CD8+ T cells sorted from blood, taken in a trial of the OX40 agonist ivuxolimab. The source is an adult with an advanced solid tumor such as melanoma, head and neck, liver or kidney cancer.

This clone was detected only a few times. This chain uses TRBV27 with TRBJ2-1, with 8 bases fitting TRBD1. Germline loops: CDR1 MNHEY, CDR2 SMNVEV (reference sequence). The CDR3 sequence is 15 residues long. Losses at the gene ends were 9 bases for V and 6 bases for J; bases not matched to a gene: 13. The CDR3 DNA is TGTGCCAGTCGGCCTGGACAGGGCGGAATCAATGAGCAGTTCTTC. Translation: CASRPGQGGINEQFF.

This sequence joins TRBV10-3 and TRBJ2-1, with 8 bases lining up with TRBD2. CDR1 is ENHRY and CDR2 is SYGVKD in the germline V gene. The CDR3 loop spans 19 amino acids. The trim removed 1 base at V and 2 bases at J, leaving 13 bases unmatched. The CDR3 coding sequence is TGTGCCATCAGTGAGTTAACTTTGACTAGCGCGCTGACCTACAATGAGCAGTTCTTC. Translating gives CAISELTLTSALTYNEQFF.

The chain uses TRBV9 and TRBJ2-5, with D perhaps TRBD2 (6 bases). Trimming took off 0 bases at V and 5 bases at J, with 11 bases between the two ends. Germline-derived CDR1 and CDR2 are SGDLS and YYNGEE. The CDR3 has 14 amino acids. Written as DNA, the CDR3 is TGTGCCAGCAGCGTAGAGGGCGGGAAGGAGACCCAGTACTTC. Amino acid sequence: CASSVEGGKETQYF. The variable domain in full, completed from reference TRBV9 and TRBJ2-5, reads DSGVTQTPKHLITATGQRVTLRCSPRSGDLSVYWYQQSLDQGLQFLIQYYNGEERAKGNILERFSAQQFPDLHSELNLSSLELGDSALYFCASSVEGGKETQYFGPGTRLLVL.

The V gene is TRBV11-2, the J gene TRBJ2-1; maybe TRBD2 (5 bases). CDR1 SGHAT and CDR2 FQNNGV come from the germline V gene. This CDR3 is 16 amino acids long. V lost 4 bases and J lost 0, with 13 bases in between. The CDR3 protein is CASSSERTNSYNEQFF. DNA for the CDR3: TGTGCCAGCAGCTCCGAGCGGACCAACTCCTACAATGAGCAGTTCTTC.

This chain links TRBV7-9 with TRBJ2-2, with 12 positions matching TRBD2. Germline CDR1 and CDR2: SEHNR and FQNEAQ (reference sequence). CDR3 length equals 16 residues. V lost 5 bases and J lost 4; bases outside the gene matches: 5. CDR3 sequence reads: CASSVLLAGGTGELFF. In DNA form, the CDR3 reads TGTGCCAGCAGCGTACTACTAGCGGGGGGCACCGGGGAGCTGTTTTTT.

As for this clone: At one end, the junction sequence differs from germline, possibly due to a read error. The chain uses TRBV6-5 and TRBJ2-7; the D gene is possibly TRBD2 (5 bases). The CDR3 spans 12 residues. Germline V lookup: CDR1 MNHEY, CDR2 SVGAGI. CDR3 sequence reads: CAISEGDYEQYF. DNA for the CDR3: TGTGCCATCAGTGAGGGTGACTACGAGCAGTACTTC.

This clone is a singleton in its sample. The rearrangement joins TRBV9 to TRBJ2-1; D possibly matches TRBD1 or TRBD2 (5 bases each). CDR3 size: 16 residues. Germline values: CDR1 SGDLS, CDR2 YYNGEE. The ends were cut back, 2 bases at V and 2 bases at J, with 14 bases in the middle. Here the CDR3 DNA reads TGTGCCAGCAGCGTGACGGGACCCTGGACCTACAATGAGCAGTTCTTC. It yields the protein CASSVTGPWTYNEQFF.

CDR3 nucleotides: TGCGCCAGCAGCCAAGAAGGGGGACCCGCTTCTAACTATGGCTACACCTTC. Translating gives CASSQEGGPASNYGYTF. V and J are TRBV4-1 and TRBJ1-2, with a possible D match to TRBD1 (6 bases). The germline V gene has CDR1 MGHRA and CDR2 YSYEKL. The germline V and J ends were trimmed by 0 bases and 0 bases, with 14 bases remaining between them. The CDR3 has 17 residues.

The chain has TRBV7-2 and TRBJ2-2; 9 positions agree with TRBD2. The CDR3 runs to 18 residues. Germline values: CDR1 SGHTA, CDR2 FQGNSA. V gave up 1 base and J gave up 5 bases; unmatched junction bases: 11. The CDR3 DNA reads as TGTGCCAGCAGCTTAGAAAGGCTAGCGGGGCGGAGGACCGGGGAGCTGTTTTTT. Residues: CASSLERLAGRRTGELFF.

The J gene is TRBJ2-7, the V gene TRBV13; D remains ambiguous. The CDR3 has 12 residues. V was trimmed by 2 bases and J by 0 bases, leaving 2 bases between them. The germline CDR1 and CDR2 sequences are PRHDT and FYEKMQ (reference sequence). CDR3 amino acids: CASSLFSYEQYF. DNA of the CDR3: TGTGCCAGCAGCTTATTCTCCTACGAGCAGTACTTC.

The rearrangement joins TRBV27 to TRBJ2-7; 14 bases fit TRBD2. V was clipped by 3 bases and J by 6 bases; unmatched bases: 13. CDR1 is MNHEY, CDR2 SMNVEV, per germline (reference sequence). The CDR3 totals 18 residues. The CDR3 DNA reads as TGTGCCAGCAGTTTCCTCGGACTAGCGGGAGGAACTTTGGTCGAGCAGTACTTC. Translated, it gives CASSFLGLAGGTLVEQYF.